This T cell receptor (beta chain) emerged from a study of response to subunit inactivated influenza vaccine. From germline, CDR1 is SGHTA and CDR2 FQGTGA. Trimming at V came to 8 bases and at J to 4 bases, leaving 9 bases not matched to a gene. This CDR3 is built from 15 residues. This clonotype was seen many times. TCRdb re-called the RT-PCR reads through MiXCR, storing one row per CDR3 protein. The table lists about 620,000 distinct CDR3 sequences, 11% of them singletons. These sequences were also reported in another study, on T cells expressing NK-cell markers. From that report: Researchers built TCR beta cDNA using 5'RACE template switching with UMIs. Underlying the TCR beta repertoires were sorted CD3+CD56+NKG2C+, CD3+CD56+NKG2C- and CD3+CD56-NKG2C+ T cells. With an anti-gamma-delta TCR antibody, sorting in several experiments was kept to alpha-beta TCR T cells. There were a few donors in whom these clonotypes also led the CD3+CD56-NKG2C+ fraction.

The sample was PBMCs from blood, taken on the day of vaccination. This clonotype originated in a man in his fifties or sixties who received an inactivated influenza vaccine. J is TRBJ2-2 and V is TRBV7-3, with 8 bases identical to TRBD2. The CDR3, as DNA: TGTGCCAGCGCACGCGGGGGGCGCGGCACCGGGGAGCTGTTTTTT. Translation: CASARGGRGTGELFF.